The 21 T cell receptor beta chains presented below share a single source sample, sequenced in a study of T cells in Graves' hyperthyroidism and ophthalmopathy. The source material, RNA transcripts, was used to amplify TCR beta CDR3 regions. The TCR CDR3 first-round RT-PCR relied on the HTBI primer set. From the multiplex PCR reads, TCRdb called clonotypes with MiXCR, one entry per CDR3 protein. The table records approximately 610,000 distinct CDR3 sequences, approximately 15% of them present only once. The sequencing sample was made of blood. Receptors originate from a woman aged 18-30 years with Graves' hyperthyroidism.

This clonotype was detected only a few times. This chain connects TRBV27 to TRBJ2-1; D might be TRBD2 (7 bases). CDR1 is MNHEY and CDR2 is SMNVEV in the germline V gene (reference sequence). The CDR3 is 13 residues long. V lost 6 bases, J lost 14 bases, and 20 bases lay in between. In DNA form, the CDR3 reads TGTGCCAGCAGAGCATTAAAACGGGGGGCCAAGTTCTTC. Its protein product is CASRALKRGAKFF.

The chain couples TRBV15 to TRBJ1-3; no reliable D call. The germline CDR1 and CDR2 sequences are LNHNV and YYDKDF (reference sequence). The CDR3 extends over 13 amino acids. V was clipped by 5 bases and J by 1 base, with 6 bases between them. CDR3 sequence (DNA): TGTGCCACCAGCTCCGGGTCTGGAAACACCATATATTTT. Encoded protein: CATSSGSGNTIYF.

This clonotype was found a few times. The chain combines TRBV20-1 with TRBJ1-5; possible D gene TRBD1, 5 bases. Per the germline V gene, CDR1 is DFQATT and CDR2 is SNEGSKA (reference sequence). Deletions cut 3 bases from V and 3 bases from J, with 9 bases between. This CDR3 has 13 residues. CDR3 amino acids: CSAREQANQPQHF. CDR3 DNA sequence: TGCAGTGCTAGGGAACAGGCCAATCAGCCCCAGCATTTT.

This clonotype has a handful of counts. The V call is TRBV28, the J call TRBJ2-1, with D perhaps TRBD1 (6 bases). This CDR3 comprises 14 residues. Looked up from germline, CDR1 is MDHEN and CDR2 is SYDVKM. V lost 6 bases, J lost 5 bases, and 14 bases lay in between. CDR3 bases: TGTGCCAGCAGCATCATACAGGGTAACAATGAGCAGTTCTTC. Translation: CASSIIQGNNEQFF.

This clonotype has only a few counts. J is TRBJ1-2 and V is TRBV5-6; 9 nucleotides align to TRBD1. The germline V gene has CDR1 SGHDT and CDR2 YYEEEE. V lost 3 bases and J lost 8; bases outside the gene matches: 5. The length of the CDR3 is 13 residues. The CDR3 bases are TGTGCCAGCAGCTGGACAGGGGATATCGGCTACACCTTC. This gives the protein CASSWTGDIGYTF.

CDR3 loop: CASRQLDSSGADTQHF. The CDR3 DNA is TGCGCCAGCAGGCAATTGGACAGTTCCGGCGCAGATACGCAGCATTTT. The chain couples TRBV5-1 to TRBJ2-3; maybe TRBD1 (6 bases). The J call may be faulty, since TRBJ1-5 better matches the DNA end. CDR3 length equals 16 residues. The germline V gene encodes CDR1 SGHRS and CDR2 YFSETQ.

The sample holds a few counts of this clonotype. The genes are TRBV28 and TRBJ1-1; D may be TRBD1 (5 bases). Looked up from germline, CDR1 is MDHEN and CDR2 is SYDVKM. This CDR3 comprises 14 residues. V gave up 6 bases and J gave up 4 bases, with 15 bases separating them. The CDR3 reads CASSWGRVATEAFF. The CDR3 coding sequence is TGTGCCAGCAGCTGGGGCAGGGTGGCCACTGAAGCTTTCTTT. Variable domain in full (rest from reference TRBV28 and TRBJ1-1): DVKVTQSSRYLVKRTGEKVFLECVQDMDHENMFWYRQDPGLGLRLIYFSYDVKMKEKGDIPEGYSVSREKKERFSLILESASTNQTSMYLCASSWGRVATEAFFGQGTRLTVV.

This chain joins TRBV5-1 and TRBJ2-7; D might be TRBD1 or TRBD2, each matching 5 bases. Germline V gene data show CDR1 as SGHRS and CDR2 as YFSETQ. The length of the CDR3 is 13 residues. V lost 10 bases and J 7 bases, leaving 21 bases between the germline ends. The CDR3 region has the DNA TGCGCCGGTAATGCCCGGGAAGGGGTGGAGCAGTACTTC. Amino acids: CAGNAREGVEQYF.

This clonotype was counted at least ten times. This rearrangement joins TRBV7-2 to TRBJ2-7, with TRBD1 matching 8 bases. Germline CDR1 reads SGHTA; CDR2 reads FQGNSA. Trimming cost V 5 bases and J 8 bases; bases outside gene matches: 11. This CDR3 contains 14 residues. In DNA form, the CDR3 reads TGTGCCAGCAGCCCCCTCACAGGGGGATACAAGCAGTACTTC. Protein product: CASSPLTGGYKQYF.

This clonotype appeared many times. The CDR3 sequence: CSARGSSGATYEQYF. The CDR3 nucleotides read TGCAGTGCTAGGGGCTCTAGCGGGGCTACCTACGAGCAGTACTTC. The chain links TRBV20-1 to TRBJ2-7; 9 nucleotides align to TRBD2. Trimming removed 3 bases from V and 2 bases from J; junction bases left unmatched: 8. This CDR3 is built from 15 residues. Looked up from germline, CDR1 is DFQATT and CDR2 is SNEGSKA (reference sequence).

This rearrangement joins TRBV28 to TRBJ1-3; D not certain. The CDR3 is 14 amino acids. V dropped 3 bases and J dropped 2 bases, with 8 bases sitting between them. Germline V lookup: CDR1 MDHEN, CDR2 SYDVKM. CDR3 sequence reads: CASSLRVPGNTIYF. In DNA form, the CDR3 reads TGTGCCAGCAGTTTGCGGGTCCCTGGAAACACCATATATTTT.

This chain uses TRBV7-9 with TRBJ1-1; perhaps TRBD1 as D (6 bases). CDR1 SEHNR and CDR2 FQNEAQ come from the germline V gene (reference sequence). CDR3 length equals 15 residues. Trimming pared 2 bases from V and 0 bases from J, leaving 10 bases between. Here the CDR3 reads CASSLNRALNTEAFF. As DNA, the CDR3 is TGTGCCAGCAGCTTAAACAGGGCCCTGAACACTGAAGCTTTCTTT.

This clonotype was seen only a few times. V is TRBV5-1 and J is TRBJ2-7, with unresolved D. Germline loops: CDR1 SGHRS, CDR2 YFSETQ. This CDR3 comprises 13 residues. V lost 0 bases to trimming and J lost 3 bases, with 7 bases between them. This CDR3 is CASSLGADYEQYF. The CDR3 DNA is TGCGCCAGCAGCTTGGGGGCGGACTACGAGCAGTACTTC.

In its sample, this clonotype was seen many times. The CDR3 bases are TGTGCCAGCAGTGGCGACGGAATCTCCTACAATGAGCAGTTCTTC. Translated, it gives CASSGDGISYNEQFF. V usage is TRBV28 and J usage is TRBJ2-1; D is unresolved. CDR1 MDHEN and CDR2 SYDVKM come from the germline V gene. This CDR3 has 15 amino acids. Trimming cost V 5 bases and J 0 bases, with 11 bases left between them.

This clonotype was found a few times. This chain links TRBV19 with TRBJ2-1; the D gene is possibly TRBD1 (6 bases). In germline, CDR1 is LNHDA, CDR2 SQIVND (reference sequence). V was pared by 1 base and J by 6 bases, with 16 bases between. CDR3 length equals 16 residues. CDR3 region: CASSIGHRVKGNEQFF. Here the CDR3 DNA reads TGTGCCAGTAGTATAGGGCACAGGGTTAAGGGCAATGAGCAGTTCTTC. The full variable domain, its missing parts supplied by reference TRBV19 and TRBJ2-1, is DGGITQSPKYLFRKEGQNVTLSCEQNLNHDAMYWYRQDPGQGLRLIYYSQIVNDFQKGDIAEGYSVSREKKESFPLTVTSAQKNPTAFYLCASSIGHRVKGNEQFFGPGTRLTVL.

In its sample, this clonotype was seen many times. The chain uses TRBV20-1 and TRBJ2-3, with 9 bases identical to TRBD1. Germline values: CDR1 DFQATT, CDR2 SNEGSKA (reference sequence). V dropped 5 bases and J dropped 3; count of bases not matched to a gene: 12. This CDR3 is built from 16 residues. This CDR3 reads CSAPTGTGTRTDTQYF. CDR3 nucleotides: TGCAGTGCTCCCACCGGGACAGGGACAAGAACAGATACGCAGTATTTT.

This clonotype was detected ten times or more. In nucleotides, the CDR3 is TGTGCCACCACGGGGGGCGTTGATGGCTACACCTTC. It encodes CATTGGVDGYTF. The chain combines TRBV15 with TRBJ1-2, with D perhaps matching TRBD1 (6 bases). The CDR3 length is 12 residues. The V and J ends lost 7 bases and 6 bases respectively, with 12 bases between them. Germline-derived CDR1 and CDR2 are LNHNV and YYDKDF (reference sequence).

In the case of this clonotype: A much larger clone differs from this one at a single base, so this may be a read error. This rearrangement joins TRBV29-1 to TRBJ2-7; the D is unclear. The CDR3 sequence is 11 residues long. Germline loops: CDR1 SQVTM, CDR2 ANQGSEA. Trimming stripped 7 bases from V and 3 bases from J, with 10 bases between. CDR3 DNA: TGCAGCGCTGTTGGGGACTACGAGCAGTACTTC. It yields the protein CSAVGDYEQYF.

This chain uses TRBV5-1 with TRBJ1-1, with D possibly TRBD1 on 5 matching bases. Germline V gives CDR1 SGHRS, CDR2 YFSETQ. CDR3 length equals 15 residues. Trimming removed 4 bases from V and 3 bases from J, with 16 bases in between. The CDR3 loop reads CASSGGGAGDTEAFF. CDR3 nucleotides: TGCGCCAGCAGCGGGGGAGGGGCGGGAGACACTGAAGCTTTCTTT.

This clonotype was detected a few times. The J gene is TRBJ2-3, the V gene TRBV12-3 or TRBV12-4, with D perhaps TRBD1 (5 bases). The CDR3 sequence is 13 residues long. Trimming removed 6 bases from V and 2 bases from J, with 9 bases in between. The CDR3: CASSMDITDTQYF. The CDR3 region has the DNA TGTGCCAGCAGCATGGACATCACAGATACGCAGTATTTT.

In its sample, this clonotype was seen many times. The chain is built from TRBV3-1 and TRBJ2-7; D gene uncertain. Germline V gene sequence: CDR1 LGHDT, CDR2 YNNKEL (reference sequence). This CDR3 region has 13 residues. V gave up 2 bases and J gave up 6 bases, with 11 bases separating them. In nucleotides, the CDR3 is TGTGCCAGCAGCCAAAACTGGTCCGGCGAGCAGTACTTC. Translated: CASSQNWSGEQYF.